These 9 T cell receptor beta chains originate from one sample sequenced in a study of blood T cell repertoires in COVID-19. TCRdb keeps only in-frame clones here, not all; method: immunoSEQ multiplex PCR. The table has about 60,000 clones, 70% to 90% seen once. The sequenced sample consisted of peripheral blood. The receptors originated from a man aged 50 to 60 with active COVID-19.

The V call is TRBV5-1, the J call TRBJ1-1; D gene unclear. Trimming shortened V by 0 bases and J by 0 bases, and 12 bases separated the two germline ends. Per the germline V gene, CDR1 is SGHRS and CDR2 is YFSETQ. CDR3 length: 16 amino acids. The CDR3 loop is CASSLGPPIVNTEAFF. The CDR3 nucleotides are TGCGCCAGCAGCTTGGGTCCGCCGATAGTGAACACTGAAGCTTTCTTT.

Remarks on this clone: This same CDR3 is encoded by further DNA sequences in the sample. V and J are TRBV7-9 and TRBJ1-4; TRBD1 is a possible D gene (6 bases). Germline CDR1 is SEHNR and CDR2 is FQNEAQ (reference sequence). The V end lost 2 bases, the J end lost 5 bases, and 9 bases lay between the germline ends. CDR3 length: 14 amino acids. The CDR3 region has the DNA TGTGCCAGCAGCTTAAGGCAGGGGAATGAAAAACTGTTTTTT. It specifies CASSLRQGNEKLFF.

V is TRBV30 and J is TRBJ1-1; D possibly corresponds to TRBD1 (6 bases). Trimming cost V 2 bases and J 0 bases, with 13 bases left between them. The CDR3 has 15 residues. Germline values: CDR1 GTSNPN, CDR2 SVGIG (reference sequence). CDR3: CAWSSTGSLNTEAFF. Written as DNA, the CDR3 is TGTGCCTGGAGTTCAACAGGGTCCTTGAACACTGAAGCTTTCTTT. The variable domain in full, with the rest retrieved from reference TRBV30 and TRBJ1-1, is SQTIHQWPATLVQPVGSPLSLECTVEGTSNPNLYWYRQAAGRGLQLLFYSVGIGQISSEVPQNLSASRPQDRQFILSSKKLLLSDSGFYLCAWSSTGSLNTEAFFGQGTRLTVV.

V usage is TRBV5-1 and J usage is TRBJ1-1; 7 bases are a match to TRBD1. V shed 2 bases and J 4 bases; nucleotides not matched to a gene: 8. Germline CDR1 is SGHRS and CDR2 is YFSETQ. This CDR3 is built from 15 residues. CDR3 amino acids: CASSFGTGEGTEAFF. DNA for the CDR3: TGCGCCAGCAGCTTTGGAACAGGGGAAGGCACTGAAGCTTTCTTT.

CDR3 in DNA: TGCGCCAGCAGCCATTCAGCGGGCCGCGAGGGCTACACCTTC. Its translation: CASSHSAGREGYTF. The genes are TRBV4-1 and TRBJ1-2; D gene ambiguous. The V gene lost 3 bases and the J gene lost 8 bases, with 16 bases spanning the gap. Per the germline V gene, CDR1 is MGHRA and CDR2 is YSYEKL. CDR3 size: 14 residues.

V is TRBV11-1 and J is TRBJ2-3, with 12 bases matching TRBD1. CDR1 is SGHAT and CDR2 is FQDESV in the germline V gene (reference sequence). V dropped 4 bases and J dropped 5; count of bases not matched to a gene: 7. The CDR3 loop spans 16 amino acids. This chain's CDR3 is CASSSRDRGQKDTQYF. In DNA, the CDR3 is TGTGCCAGCAGCTCCCGGGACAGGGGGCAGAAAGATACGCAGTATTTT.

J is TRBJ1-2 and V is TRBV6-5; 7 nucleotides line up with TRBD1. Germline V gene lookup returns CDR1 MNHEY and CDR2 SVGAGI. The ends lost 2 bases at V and 5 bases at J; junction bases unmatched: 2. The CDR3 contains 13 residues. CDR3 protein: CASSYGTVYGYTF. The CDR3 nucleotides are TGTGCCAGCAGTTACGGGACAGTTTATGGCTACACCTTC.

This clone has just one count. The rearrangement joins TRBV6-1 to TRBJ1-1; D is ambiguous. Germline CDR1 and CDR2: MNHNS and SASEGT. Trimming shortened V by 4 bases and J by 6 bases, and 21 bases separated the two germline ends. CDR3 length: 16 residues. This CDR3 is CASSAGWPHLFAEAFF. The CDR3 nucleotides read TGTGCCAGCAGTGCCGGGTGGCCTCACCTTTTCGCTGAAGCTTTCTTT.

In the case of this clone: Other DNA sequences in this sample translate to the same CDR3. CDR3 loop: CASSWTGSSYEQYF. The CDR3 region has the DNA TGTGCCAGCAGCTGGACAGGGTCCAGCTACGAGCAGTACTTC. V is TRBV27 and J is TRBJ2-7; 8 positions agree with TRBD1. The V gene's germline CDR1 is MNHEY and CDR2 SMNVEV (reference sequence). The CDR3 has 14 residues. The V segment lost 6 bases and the J segment 3 bases; nucleotides outside the gene matches: 7.